This T cell receptor beta chain originates from a study of identifying expanded T cells in peripheral blood. Study-level points and caveats: Across healthy donors, higher total template counts meant significantly greater roughly two-week count variance. About 1.2 clones differed between technical replicates, versus 16.4 and 19 over time.

Collection occurred without any documented infections or immune events in donors. Libraries were prepared by immunoSEQ multiplex PCR; TCRdb keeps only in-frame clonotypes and omits some of them. The sample holds tens of thousands of clones, 80% to 90% seen once. As for this clone: The antigen remains undetermined.

The CDR3 is made up of 14 amino acids. Germline V gives CDR1 MNHEY, CDR2 SVGAGI. Trimming stripped 5 bases from V and 6 bases from J, with 16 bases between. The chain combines TRBV6-5 with TRBJ1-2; D gene unclear. The sample taken for sequencing was blood. The TCR was taken from a person aged 18 to 75 in good health. The CDR3 DNA reads TGTGCCAGCAGTGCCAATCGGGTTTTCCATGGCTACACCTTC. Protein sequence: CASSANRVFHGYTF.